This is a list of T cell receptor beta chains from one sample in a study of neoadjuvant anti-PD-1 for oral cavity cancer. TCRdb keeps only in-frame clones here, not all; method: immunoSEQ multiplex PCR. Of some 11,000 clones detected, about 50% appear once; the ten largest clones hold around a quarter. This specimen consisted of tumor tissue, obtained before nivolumab (anti-PD-1) treatment. The receptors stem from a person between 35 and 79 years old with oral cavity squamous cell carcinoma. Both conserved end residues are part of each CDR3. A D gene is named only where the DNA matches it firmly. Expanded clones are given a class, and other clones once, few, many or no size at all.

D,size,V,J,CDR3,DNA
TRBD2,-,TRBV5-1,TRBJ2-3,CASSSGLAGGLDTQYF,TGCGCCAGCAGCTCGGGACTAGCGGGGGGCTTGGATACGCAGTATTTT
-,few,TRBV6-1,TRBJ1-1,CASSGRMNTEAFF,TGTGCCAGCAGTGGGAGAATGAACACTGAAGCTTTCTTT
-,-,TRBV7-8,TRBJ2-5,CASSLRGPEGETQYF,TGTGCCAGCAGCTTAAGAGGTCCCGAGGGGGAGACCCAGTACTTC
TRBD2,medium-sized,TRBV6-4,TRBJ2-3,CASSDSSGGTDTQYF,TGTGCCAGCAGTGACTCTAGCGGGGGCACAGATACGCAGTATTTT
TRBD1,-,TRBV7-2,TRBJ1-5,CASSWRTGGDQPQHF,TGTGCCAGCAGCTGGAGGACAGGCGGCGACCAGCCCCAGCATTTT
-,few,TRBV25-1,TRBJ2-7,CASSGRTFEQYF,TGTGCCAGCAGTGGTCGGACATTCGAGCAGTACTTC
-,-,TRBV5-1,TRBJ2-7,CASSLAGTSYEQYF,TGCGCCAGCAGCTTGGCAGGGACCTCCTACGAGCAGTACTTC
-,-,TRBV7-2,TRBJ1-4,CASSRLAKEKLFF,TGTGCCAGCAGCCGCCTAGCTAAGGAAAAACTGTTTTTT
-,-,TRBV4-3,TRBJ2-2,CASSQAANTGELFF,TGCGCCAGCAGCCAAGCGGCGAACACCGGGGAGCTGTTTTTT
-,-,TRBV10-3,TRBJ1-1,CAISDLGSRTEAFF,TGTGCCATCAGTGACCTGGGAAGTCGCACTGAAGCTTTCTTT
-,-,TRBV7-2,TRBJ1-5,CASSGGLNQPQHF,TGTGCCAGCAGCGGAGGGCTCAATCAGCCCCAGCATTTT
-,-,TRBV7-6,TRBJ2-1,CASSLAGSGVYNEQFF,TGTGCCAGCAGCTTAGCAGGGTCAGGGGTTTACAATGAGCAGTTCTTC
-,-,TRBV6-1,TRBJ2-3,CASSDLYPWDTQYF,TGTGCCAGCAGTGACCTCTACCCCTGGGATACGCAGTATTTT
-,-,TRBV4-1,TRBJ1-4,CASSKEQFPNEKLFF,TGCGCCAGCAGCAAAGAACAGTTTCCCAATGAAAAACTGTTTTTT
TRBD1,few,TRBV7-9,TRBJ1-5,CASGTVNQPQHF,TGTGCCAGCGGGACAGTAAATCAGCCCCAGCATTTT
-,-,TRBV7-2,TRBJ1-2,CASSPARTGGYTF,TGTGCCAGCAGCCCCGCCCGAACGGGAGGCTACACCTTC
TRBD1,-,TRBV19,TRBJ2-7,CASSARGQGLYEQYF,TGTGCCAGTAGTGCTCGGGGACAGGGTCTCTACGAGCAGTACTTC
-,-,TRBV6-1,TRBJ2-7,CASSTAYEQYF,TGTGCCAGCAGTACAGCCTACGAGCAGTACTTC
-,-,TRBV2,TRBJ2-2,CASTRDTGELFF,TGTGCCAGCACGCGGGACACCGGGGAGCTGTTTTTT
TRBD1,medium-sized,TRBV7-8,TRBJ1-3,CASSLAESTGPWDTIYF,TGTGCCAGCAGCTTAGCCGAATCGACAGGGCCTTGGGACACCATATATTTT
-,-,TRBV11-2,TRBJ2-7,CASRGDGAYEQYF,TGTGCCAGCAGGGGCGACGGGGCCTACGAGCAGTACTTC
-,few,TRBV2,TRBJ2-2,CASSPLDSNTGELFF,TGTGCCAGCAGTCCCCTCGACAGTAACACCGGGGAGCTGTTTTTT
TRBD1,once,TRBV14,TRBJ1-1,CASSRRGRAFGGAFF,TGTGCCAGCAGCCGCAGGGGGCGAGCGTTCGGCGGAGCTTTCTTT
TRBD2,-,TRBV7-9,TRBJ2-5,CASSLTGGYQETQYF,TGTGCCAGCAGCTTGACGGGGGGTTACCAAGAGACCCAGTACTTC
TRBD2,few,TRBV7-2,TRBJ2-2,CASSSPGLARTGELFF,TGTGCCAGCAGCTCCCCGGGACTAGCGAGAACCGGGGAGCTGTTTTTT
-,medium-sized,TRBV10-2,TRBJ1-2,CASSEGVHGYTF,TGCGCCAGCAGTGAAGGGGTCCATGGCTACACCTTC
-,medium-sized,TRBV19,TRBJ2-5,CASSIQETQYF,TGTGCCAGTAGTATCCAAGAGACCCAGTACTTC
TRBD1,few,TRBV6-1,TRBJ1-5,CASRNRGDNQPQHF,TGTGCCAGCAGAAACAGGGGAGACAATCAGCCCCAGCATTTT
-,-,TRBV5-1,TRBJ2-3,CASSLAPQGGTDTQYF,TGCGCCAGCAGCCTGGCCCCGCAGGGGGGTACAGATACGCAGTATTTT
-,-,TRBV28,TRBJ1-5,CASTPGTANQPQHF,TGTGCCAGCACGCCTGGCACAGCCAATCAGCCCCAGCATTTT
-,-,TRBV6-5,TRBJ2-7,CASSYIRTRAPYEQYF,TGTGCCAGCAGTTACATAAGGACCAGGGCCCCCTACGAGCAGTACTTC
-,-,TRBV6-5,TRBJ1-1,CASFSQGRYTEAFF,TGTGCCAGCTTCTCCCAAGGCAGATACACTGAAGCTTTCTTT
TRBD1,-,TRBV11-2,TRBJ1-2,CASSQDPDRVYGYTF,TGCGCCAGCAGCCAAGATCCCGACAGGGTCTATGGCTACACCTTC